A single sample gave rise to the 5 T cell receptor beta chains below, sequenced in a study of CD8 T cells in Susac syndrome. RNA, at about 0.45 to 1 ug, was reverse transcribed with random hexamers. TCRdb reanalysed the immunoSEQ multiplex PCR reads using MiXCR and keeps one entry per CDR3 protein. The sample carries approximately 260,000 distinct CDR3 sequences, 90% to 97% recorded once. The sequencing sample was made of CD4+ T cells from PBMCs. The receptors here all came from a human donor with Susac syndrome.

This rearrangement joins TRBV25-1 to TRBJ2-3; D unresolved. The CDR3 spans 11 residues. CDR1 is MGHDK, CDR2 SYGVNS, per germline. V lost 3 bases to trimming and J lost 9 bases, with 7 bases between them. The CDR3 protein is CASSDQLTQYF. CDR3 in DNA: TGTGCCAGCAGTGACCAGCTAACGCAGTATTTT. Full variable domain (rest looked up from reference TRBV25-1 and TRBJ2-3): EADIYQTPRYLVIGTGKKITLECSQTMGHDKMYWYQQDPGMELHLIHYSYGVNSTEKGDLSSESTVSRIRTEHFPLTLESARPSHTSQYLCASSDQLTQYFGPGTRLTVL.

The rearrangement links TRBV29-1 to TRBJ2-1, with 11 nucleotides matching TRBD2. V lost 7 bases and J lost 9; bases outside the gene matches: 8. The CDR3 spans 13 residues. CDR1 is SQVTM, CDR2 ANQGSEA, per germline. CDR3: CSGASGRIGEQFF. The CDR3 DNA reads as TGCAGCGGGGCTAGCGGGAGGATCGGTGAGCAGTTCTTC.

This chain joins TRBV11-2 and TRBJ2-7, with a possible D match to TRBD1 (7 bases). V was shortened by 7 bases and J by 6 bases, with 28 bases between the two germline ends. This CDR3 has 17 amino acids. In germline, CDR1 is SGHAT, CDR2 FQNNGV. The CDR3 nucleotides are TGTGCCAGCATCCCCGCAGGGGGGCGCCAGGGGCACTTCGAGCAGTACTTC. Translating gives CASIPAGGRQGHFEQYF.

This chain uses TRBV11-1 with TRBJ1-2; D perhaps matches TRBD1 (6 bases). The germline V and J ends were trimmed by 4 bases and 4 bases, with 16 bases remaining between them. The germline V gene encodes CDR1 SGHAT and CDR2 FQDESV (reference sequence). This CDR3 has 15 amino acids. The CDR3 DNA sequence: TGTGCCAGCAGCTCCGGGGACATCCCACTCTATGGCTACACCTTC. Translating gives CASSSGDIPLYGYTF.

The gene calls are TRBV5-4 and TRBJ2-5, with 7 bases matching TRBD2. V was clipped by 4 bases and J by 4 bases; unmatched bases: 13. This CDR3 contains 16 residues. Germline assignment: CDR1 SGHNT and CDR2 YYREEE (reference sequence). CDR3 loop: CASSPPGLAAGETQYF. The CDR3 region has the DNA TGTGCCAGCAGCCCCCCTGGTCTAGCGGCAGGAGAGACCCAGTACTTC.